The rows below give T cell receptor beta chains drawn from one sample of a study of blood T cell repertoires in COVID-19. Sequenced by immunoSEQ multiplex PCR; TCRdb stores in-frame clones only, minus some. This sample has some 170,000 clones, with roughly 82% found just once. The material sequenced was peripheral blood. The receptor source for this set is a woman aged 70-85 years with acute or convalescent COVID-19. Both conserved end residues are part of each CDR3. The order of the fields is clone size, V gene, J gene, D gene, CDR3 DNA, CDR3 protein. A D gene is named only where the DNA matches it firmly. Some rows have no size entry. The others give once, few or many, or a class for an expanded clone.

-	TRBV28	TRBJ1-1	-	TGTGCCAGCAGTGAGGCGAACACTGAAGCTTTCTTT	CASSEANTEAFF
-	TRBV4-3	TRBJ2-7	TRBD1	TGCGCCAGCAGCCATAGGACAGGCGCCTACGAGCAGTACTTC	CASSHRTGAYEQYF
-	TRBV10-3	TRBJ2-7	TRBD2	TGTGCCATCAGTGGGACTAGCGACTCCTACGAGCAGTACTTC	CAISGTSDSYEQYF
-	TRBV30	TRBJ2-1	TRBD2	TGTGCCTGGAGGACTAGCGGGGGGTCGGAGCAGTTCTTC	CAWRTSGGSEQFF
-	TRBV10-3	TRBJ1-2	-	TGTGCCATCAGTGAGTCGATTGCCCGGGAGACTAACTATGGCTACACCTTC	CAISESIARETNYGYTF
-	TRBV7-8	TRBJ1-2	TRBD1	TGTGCCAGCACTCGGGACAGGCCTACACCCGGAGGAGGCTACACCTTC	CASTRDRPTPGGGYTF
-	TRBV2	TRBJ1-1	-	TGTGCCAGCGGAAAGACGGGGATATGGAACACTGAAGCTTTCTTT	CASGKTGIWNTEAFF
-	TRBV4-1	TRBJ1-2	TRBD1	TGCGCCAGCAGCCAAGTCTGGGACAGGGGGCCGAACTATGGCTACACCTTC	CASSQVWDRGPNYGYTF
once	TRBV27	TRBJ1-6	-	TGTGCCAGCAGTGGAAGAGGGTTAGGGCGCGATTCACCCCTCCACTTT	CASSGRGLGRDSPLHF
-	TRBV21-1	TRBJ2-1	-	TGTGCCAGCAGCGAAACCCCGGGACTAGCGGGGACCTACAATGAGCAGTTCTTC	CASSETPGLAGTYNEQFF
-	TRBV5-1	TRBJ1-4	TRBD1	TGCGCCAGCAGCTCAGCCCAGGGGGTGGGAAGGGAAAAACTGTTTTTT	CASSSAQGVGREKLFF
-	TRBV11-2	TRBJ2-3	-	TGTGCCAGCAGCTTAGATCCAGGGGTTGCAGATACGCAGTATTTT	CASSLDPGVADTQYF
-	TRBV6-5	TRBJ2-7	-	TGTGCCAGCAGTTACGGGCGATACGAGCAGTACTTC	CASSYGRYEQYF
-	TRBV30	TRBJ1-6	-	TGTGCCTGGAGTAACACAGGAGATTCACCCCTCCACTTT	CAWSNTGDSPLHF
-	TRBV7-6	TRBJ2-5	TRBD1	TGTGCCAGCAGCTTTGGACAGGGGCGGTCAGAGACCCAGTACTTC	CASSFGQGRSETQYF
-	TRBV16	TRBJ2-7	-	TGTGCCAGCAGCCGCCAGTCCGGGGCCTACGAGCAGTACTTC	CASSRQSGAYEQYF
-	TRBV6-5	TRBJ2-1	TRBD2	TGTGCCAGCACGAATCTAGCGGGAAGACGGGAGCAGTTCTTC	CASTNLAGRREQFF
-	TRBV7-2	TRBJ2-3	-	TGTGCCAGCAGCTTAGAAACTAGGGGGTTGGATACGCAGTATTTT	CASSLETRGLDTQYF